A single TCR beta chain is shown here with its context. Germline values: CDR1 SGHVS, CDR2 FNYEAQ. With V trimmed by 5 bases and J by 1 base, 6 bases remained unmatched. The length of the CDR3 is 15 residues. The data are from a study of blood T cell repertoires in COVID-19. Study-wide background: Specimens from acute and convalescent COVID-19 originated in the United States, Italy and Spain.

The protocol was immunoSEQ multiplex PCR, while the TCRdb copy is restricted to in-frame clones and leaves out a portion. The data show hundreds of thousands of clones, approximately 88% seen once. The rearrangement uses TRBV7-6 and TRBJ1-1, with 8 bases that match TRBD1. The sample comprised peripheral blood. This receptor was identified in a woman aged 25 to 39 who had recovered from COVID-19. CDR3 region: CASSIQTGENTEAFF. DNA of the CDR3: TGTGCCAGCAGCATTCAGACAGGGGAGAACACTGAAGCTTTCTTT.